A selection of T cell receptor beta chains follows, all from one sample in a study of T cells expressing NK-cell markers. TCRdb reworked the 5' RACE reads into one entry per CDR3 protein, no DNA. The repertoire table contains 400,000 or so distinct CDR3 sequences. The sequencing input was blood T cells: a sorted CD56 or NKG2C T cell subset, CD4+ or CD8+ T cells, or bulk PBMC T cells (not recorded which). The origin of the receptors is a woman in her forties or fifties in good health. CDR3s include the opening cysteine and the closing phenylalanine or tryptophan.

>TRBV3-1|TRBJ1-6
CASSPRTPLGLHF
>TRBV3-1|TRBJ2-7
CASGSGPDYEQYF
>TRBV28|TRBJ2-3
CASSYLYGGGWYF
>TRBV5-1|TRBJ2-1
CASTRDWDNEQFF
>TRBV5-5|TRBJ1-1
CASSIPGTGAFF
>TRBV7-9|TRBJ2-7
CASSPIKAGDYEQYF
>TRBV6-5|TRBJ2-3
CASSYRLAGGGDTQYF
>TRBV20-1|TRBJ2-2
CSARDSSGRTGELFF
>TRBV20-1|TRBJ2-1
CSAMAGTSGRGGSYNEQFF
>TRBV11-3|TRBJ1-4
CASSSSGGEKLFF
>TRBV12-3/TRBV12-4|TRBJ1-2
CASSLRNNYGYTF
>TRBV12-3/TRBV12-4|TRBJ2-6
CASSPFSGANVLTF
>TRBV12-3/TRBV12-4|TRBJ2-1
CASSSQSVSYNEQFF
>TRBV5-1|TRBJ1-2
CASSLEGQGAGGYTF
>TRBV24-1|TRBJ2-1
CATSDPLTSGRFNEQFF
>TRBV25-1|TRBJ1-5
CASSESGTNQPQHF
>TRBV5-1|TRBJ2-3
CASSSSTATQYF
>TRBV5-1|TRBJ2-4
CASSDRGDIQYF
>TRBV10-3|TRBJ2-3
CAISSGTSGRNTQYF
>TRBV20-1|TRBJ2-5
CSARLPGGRRDSQETQYF
>TRBV6-5|TRBJ2-5
CASSYSETRGETQYF
>TRBV7-9|TRBJ2-1
CASSQGLAGGNEQFF
>TRBV28|TRBJ2-2
CASSFMGAYTGELFF
>TRBV2|TRBJ2-1
CASRPLAGGVGSYNEQFF
>TRBV5-6|TRBJ2-5
CASRVGLGETQYF
>TRBV19|TRBJ2-5
CASSSPSGQGETQYF
>TRBV4-1|TRBJ2-5
CASSPGGLAGRGETQYF
>TRBV24-1|TRBJ2-1
CATSSTLSDPFF
>TRBV7-9|TRBJ2-4
CASSLPAERAKNIQYF
>TRBV10-3|TRBJ2-7
CAIGAGVYPYEQYF
>TRBV3-1|TRBJ2-7
CASSQVGLRSSYEQYF
>TRBV12-3/TRBV12-4|TRBJ2-7
CASSLSGQGNEQYF
>TRBV5-1|TRBJ2-1
CASREAGVPNEQFF
>TRBV7-9|TRBJ1-1
CASSLESIMFTEAFF
>TRBV25-1|TRBJ2-5
CASSELGSETQYF
>TRBV5-1|TRBJ2-5
CASTGGGFETQYF
>TRBV5-6|TRBJ1-1
CASSLIRDTEAFF